What follows are 27 T cell receptor beta chains derived from one specimen sequenced in a study of CD8 T cells in ankylosing spondylitis. TCRdb reanalysed the 5' RACE reads using MiXCR and keeps one entry per CDR3 protein. Of hundreds of thousands of distinct CDR3 sequences in the sample, under 12% were seen once. Sequenced input: blood, either unsorted or a sorted T cell fraction (not recorded which). These receptors came from a male donor with ankylosing spondylitis or in good health (not recorded which).

This clonotype was picked up many times. This chain uses TRBV9 with TRBJ1-6; D remains unclear. The CDR3 covers 14 residues. The germline CDR1 and CDR2 sequences are SGDLS and YYNGEE. The V end lost 0 bases, the J end lost 7 bases, and 8 bases lay between the germline ends. CDR3 amino acids: CASSVGHQNSPLHF. DNA for the CDR3: TGTGCCAGCAGCGTAGGACACCAAAATTCACCCCTCCACTTT.

This clonotype was counted many times. The CDR3 region is CASEKVSGELFF. As DNA, the CDR3 is TGTGCCAGTGAGAAGGTTTCTGGGGAGCTGTTTTTT. The chain uses TRBV5-6 and TRBJ2-2; D remains unclear. The CDR3 totals 12 residues. Germline CDR1 and CDR2: SGHDT and YYEEEE. V lost 8 bases and J 8 bases, leaving 13 bases between the germline ends.

This clonotype has a count of ten or more. The rearrangement joins TRBV5-6 to TRBJ1-2, with 8 bases matching TRBD1. V lost 4 bases, J lost 4 bases, and 3 bases stayed unmatched. The CDR3 runs 13 residues. The V gene's germline CDR1 is SGHDT and CDR2 YYEEEE. Here the CDR3 reads CASSPGGSYGYTF. In DNA, the CDR3 is TGTGCCAGCAGCCCAGGGGGCTCCTATGGCTACACCTTC.

This clonotype came up many times. The rearrangement links TRBV5-1 to TRBJ1-4; 7 nucleotides match TRBD1. The CDR3 is 17 residues long. The junction had 16 bases not matched to a gene; V was cut back by 5 bases and J by 6 bases. CDR1 is SGHRS and CDR2 is YFSETQ in the germline V gene. CDR3 loop: CASSPNQQGTAYEKLFF. CDR3 coding DNA: TGCGCCAGCAGTCCGAACCAACAGGGGACCGCTTATGAAAAACTGTTTTTT.

This clonotype was seen many times. This chain joins TRBV5-1 and TRBJ2-3; D perhaps matches TRBD1 (6 bases). Between the trimmed V and J ends, which lost 0 bases and 3 bases, there was a span of 11 bases. Germline V lookup: CDR1 SGHRS, CDR2 YFSETQ. The CDR3 is made up of 15 amino acids. CDR3 protein: CASSLARGETDTQYF. In DNA form, the CDR3 reads TGCGCCAGCAGCTTGGCCAGGGGAGAGACAGATACGCAGTATTTT.

The table lists this clonotype with many counts. The rearrangement joins TRBV5-1 to TRBJ1-1, with 7 positions matching TRBD1. Trimming at V came to 3 bases and at J to 5 bases, leaving 7 bases not matched to a gene. This CDR3 has 14 residues. Germline CDR1 SGHRS, CDR2 YFSETQ. CDR3 protein: CASSSLQGTTEAFF. The CDR3 nucleotides read TGCGCCAGCAGCTCCCTACAGGGGACTACTGAAGCTTTCTTT.

This clonotype was seen once. The rearrangement joins TRBV18 to TRBJ2-1; no definite D call. The CDR3 contains 11 residues. V was shortened by 4 bases and J by 7 bases, with 5 bases between the two germline ends. Germline V gene lookup returns CDR1 KGHSH and CDR2 LQKENI. The CDR3 protein is CASSHGNEQFF. CDR3 DNA sequence: TGTGCCAGCTCACATGGAAATGAGCAGTTCTTC.

This clonotype turned up a few times. V and J are TRBV5-1 and TRBJ2-3; tentatively, D is TRBD1 or TRBD2 (5 bases each). This CDR3 is built from 14 residues. V gave up 7 bases and J gave up 5 bases, with 17 bases separating them. Germline assignment: CDR1 SGHRS and CDR2 YFSETQ. CDR3 amino acids: CASLPGSRGDTQYF. The CDR3 DNA is TGCGCCAGCCTACCAGGGTCCCGGGGAGATACGCAGTATTTT.

This clonotype was counted ten times or more. The chain uses TRBV12-3 or TRBV12-4 and TRBJ2-7; the D is unclear. The CDR3 length is 15 residues. Trimming removed 2 bases from V and 4 bases from J, with 15 bases in between. CDR3 coding DNA: TGTGCCAGCAGTTTATCAGGATCCAAACGGTACGAGCAGTACTTC. This translates into CASSLSGSKRYEQYF.

Notes on this clonotype: An end of the junction differs from the germline gene, which may be a read error. The gene calls are TRBV7-9 and TRBJ1-5, with D perhaps matching TRBD1 (6 bases). From germline, CDR1 is SEHNR and CDR2 FQNEAQ (reference sequence). The CDR3 sequence is 17 residues long. The chain's CDR3 is CASSSETGEYYNQPQQF. In DNA form, the CDR3 reads TGTGCCAGCAGCTCCGAGACAGGAGAGTATTACAATCAGCCCCAGCAATTT.

This clonotype was observed at least ten times. The chain carries TRBV18 and TRBJ1-1, with D perhaps TRBD1 (6 bases). This CDR3 is 18 amino acids long. Germline lookup yields CDR1 KGHSH and CDR2 LQKENI. The ends were cut back, 2 bases at V and 0 bases at J, with 19 bases in the middle. DNA for the CDR3: TGTGCCAGCTCACCAACATCGGTAAAGGGGGGGATGAACACTGAAGCTTTCTTT. As protein: CASSPTSVKGGMNTEAFF.

This clonotype was observed at least ten times. V gene TRBV7-2 combines with J gene TRBJ2-3; no definite D call. There are 14 residues in the CDR3. Germline V lookup: CDR1 SGHTA, CDR2 FQGNSA. Trimming stripped 5 bases from V and 0 bases from J, with 9 bases between. Here the CDR3 DNA reads TGTGCCAGCAGCCCGGGCCTGAGCACAGATACGCAGTATTTT. The encoded protein is CASSPGLSTDTQYF. Based on the CDR3 plus reference TRBV7-2 and TRBJ2-3, the full variable domain is GAGVSQSPSNKVTEKGKDVELRCDPISGHTALYWYRQSLGQGLEFLIYFQGNSAPDKSGLPSDRFSAERTGGSVSTLTIQRTQQEDSAVYLCASSPGLSTDTQYFGPGTRLTVL.

In this sample, this clonotype turned up a few times. The chain has TRBV12-3 or TRBV12-4 and TRBJ1-2; 9 positions agree with TRBD1. The CDR3 covers 16 residues. Losses at the gene ends were 5 bases for V and 2 bases for J; bases not matched to a gene: 9. The CDR3 bases are TGTGCCAGCAGTCCCCGGGACAGGGTATCCAACTATGGCTACACCTTC. Protein product: CASSPRDRVSNYGYTF.

In this sample, this clonotype turned up a few times. The genes are TRBV11-2 and TRBJ2-3, with 8 nucleotides matching TRBD2. Per germline, CDR1 SGHAT and CDR2 FQNNGV. This CDR3 spans 15 amino acids. V trimming: 6 bases; J trimming: 4 bases; junction bases outside the gene matches: 9. CDR3 sequence reads: CASSFDGGAADTQYF. CDR3 nucleotides: TGTGCCAGCAGTTTCGACGGGGGGGCCGCAGATACGCAGTATTTT. Full variable domain (rest looked up from reference TRBV11-2 and TRBJ2-3): EAGVAQSPRYKIIEKRQSVAFWCNPISGHATLYWYQQILGQGPKLLIQFQNNGVVDDSQLPKDRFSAERLKGVDSTLKIQPAKLEDSAVYLCASSFDGGAADTQYFGPGTRLTVL.

This clonotype was picked up many times. The J gene is TRBJ1-2, the V gene TRBV12-3 or TRBV12-4; D is perhaps TRBD1 (6 bases). The CDR3 runs to 14 residues. V shed 6 bases and J shed 0 bases, with 11 bases lying between them. The DNA of the CDR3 is TGTGCCAGCAGGAGTACAGGGACTAACTATGGCTACACCTTC. Translating it yields CASRSTGTNYGYTF.

This clonotype was counted at least ten times. V is TRBV5-1 and J is TRBJ1-1; D is unclear. Germline V gives CDR1 SGHRS, CDR2 YFSETQ. Trimming took 2 bases from V and 1 from J, leaving 9 bases between them. This CDR3 contains 14 residues. The CDR3 spells CASSLADPNTEAFF. CDR3 nucleotides: TGCGCCAGCAGCTTAGCGGACCCGAACACTGAAGCTTTCTTT. The variable domain in full, with the rest retrieved from reference TRBV5-1 and TRBJ1-1, is KAGVTQTPRYLIKTRGQQVTLSCSPISGHRSVSWYQQTPGQGLQFLFEYFSETQRNKGNFPGRFSGRQFSNSRSEMNVSTLELGDSALYLCASSLADPNTEAFFGQGTRLTVV.

On this clonotype: Its ends do not fully match the called genes, so a read error is possible. The chain uses TRBV4-2 and TRBJ1-2, with 9 bases matching TRBD1. The germline CDR1 and CDR2 sequences are LGHNA and YNFKEQ. This CDR3 comprises 11 residues. The CDR3 region is CARGQGVGCTF. The DNA of the CDR3 is TGTGCCAGGGGACAGGGAGTCGGCTGCACCTTC.

This clonotype appeared many times. V and J are TRBV12-3 or TRBV12-4 and TRBJ2-1, with D unclear. Trimming stripped 1 base from V and 7 bases from J, with 5 bases between. The CDR3 is made up of 12 amino acids. The CDR3 region is CASSLGTNEQFF. CDR3 DNA sequence: TGTGCCAGCAGTTTAGGGACGAATGAGCAGTTCTTC.

This clonotype was recorded at least ten times. This chain connects TRBV12-3 or TRBV12-4 to TRBJ1-1; 9 nucleotides agree with TRBD1. CDR3 length: 13 amino acids. The V segment lost 6 bases and the J segment 5 bases; nucleotides outside the gene matches: 4. The CDR3 nucleotides are TGTGCCAGCAGGCGGACAGGGGAGACTGAAGCTTTCTTT. This encodes CASRRTGETEAFF.

Many counts were recorded for this clonotype. This sequence joins TRBV7-6 and TRBJ2-5; 7 nucleotides align to TRBD1. Losses at the gene ends were 0 bases for V and 5 bases for J; bases not matched to a gene: 6. Germline CDR1 reads SGHVS; CDR2 reads FNYEAQ. The CDR3 is 15 amino acids. This chain's CDR3 is CASSLAGTVSETQYF. Here the CDR3 DNA reads TGTGCCAGCAGCTTAGCGGGGACAGTTTCGGAGACCCAGTACTTC. Supplemented by reference TRBV7-6 and TRBJ2-5, the full variable domain reads GAGVSQSPRYKVTKRGQDVALRCDPISGHVSLYWYRQALGQGPEFLTYFNYEAQQDKSGLPNDRFSAERPEGSISTLTIQRTEQRDSAMYRCASSLAGTVSETQYFGPGTRLLVL.

The chain uses TRBV7-3 and TRBJ2-5; D gene unclear. Germline lookup yields CDR1 SGHTA and CDR2 FQGTGA. The CDR3 length is 13 residues. The V gene lost 3 bases and the J gene lost 6 bases, with 11 bases spanning the gap. CDR3 sequence (DNA): TGTGCCAGCAGCTTGGACCAAGGACAGACCCAGTACTTC. This gives the protein CASSLDQGQTQYF.

Ten or more counts support this clonotype. The chain carries TRBV12-3 or TRBV12-4 and TRBJ2-2, with D perhaps given as TRBD1 or TRBD2 (5 bases each). The CDR3 runs 16 residues. Trimming removed 4 bases from V and 4 bases from J, with 16 bases in between. CDR3 loop: CASSSQGGGSTGELFF. The CDR3 coding sequence is TGTGCCAGCAGTTCCCAGGGTGGAGGTTCCACCGGGGAGCTGTTTTTT.

This clonotype has at least ten counts. The chain is built from TRBV28 and TRBJ2-5; the match to TRBD1 covers 9 bases. CDR3 length equals 16 residues. Germline V gene sequence: CDR1 MDHEN, CDR2 SYDVKM. J was trimmed by 2 bases and V by 10 bases; bases with no gene match: 14. CDR3: CATRRDREVLQETQYF. The CDR3 nucleotides are TGTGCCACCCGCCGGGACAGGGAAGTATTGCAAGAGACCCAGTACTTC.

This clonotype appeared a few times. This chain connects TRBV7-2 to TRBJ2-5; 9 bases match TRBD2. The V gene end was trimmed by 5 bases and the J gene end by 5 bases; junction bases not matched to a gene: 12. This CDR3 spans 16 amino acids. Germline values: CDR1 SGHTA, CDR2 FQGNSA. The CDR3 reads CASSPMAGGGGETQYF. CDR3 sequence (DNA): TGTGCCAGCAGCCCTATGGCGGGGGGGGGTGGTGAGACCCAGTACTTC.

This clonotype was seen ten or more times. In nucleotides, the CDR3 is TGCAGTGCTAGAGCGTCACTCGGTGAAAGCAATCAGCCCCAGCATTTT. Its protein is CSARASLGESNQPQHF. The chain has TRBV20-1 and TRBJ1-5, with D uncertain. The germline gives CDR1 DFQATT, CDR2 SNEGSKA (reference sequence). Trimming removed 1 base at V and 1 base at J, with 14 bases between. This CDR3 is 16 amino acids long.

V gene TRBV20-1 combines with J gene TRBJ1-1; no firm D call. CDR3 length: 14 amino acids. Deletions cut 1 base from V and 3 bases from J, with 12 bases between. Germline V gene lookup returns CDR1 DFQATT and CDR2 SNEGSKA (reference sequence). The CDR3 DNA reads as TGCAGTGCTAGAGCACTAGATTGGGACACTGAAGCTTTCTTT. It is translated as CSARALDWDTEAFF.

This clonotype was detected ten times or more. This rearrangement joins TRBV12-3 or TRBV12-4 to TRBJ1-5; 9 nucleotides align to TRBD1. J gave up 4 bases and V 3 bases, and 19 bases lay outside the gene matches. This CDR3 spans 20 amino acids. CDR3 loop: CASSFLGTGKNRMGNQPQHF. CDR3 nucleotides: TGTGCCAGCAGTTTTCTAGGGACAGGGAAAAATCGTATGGGGAATCAGCCCCAGCATTTT.